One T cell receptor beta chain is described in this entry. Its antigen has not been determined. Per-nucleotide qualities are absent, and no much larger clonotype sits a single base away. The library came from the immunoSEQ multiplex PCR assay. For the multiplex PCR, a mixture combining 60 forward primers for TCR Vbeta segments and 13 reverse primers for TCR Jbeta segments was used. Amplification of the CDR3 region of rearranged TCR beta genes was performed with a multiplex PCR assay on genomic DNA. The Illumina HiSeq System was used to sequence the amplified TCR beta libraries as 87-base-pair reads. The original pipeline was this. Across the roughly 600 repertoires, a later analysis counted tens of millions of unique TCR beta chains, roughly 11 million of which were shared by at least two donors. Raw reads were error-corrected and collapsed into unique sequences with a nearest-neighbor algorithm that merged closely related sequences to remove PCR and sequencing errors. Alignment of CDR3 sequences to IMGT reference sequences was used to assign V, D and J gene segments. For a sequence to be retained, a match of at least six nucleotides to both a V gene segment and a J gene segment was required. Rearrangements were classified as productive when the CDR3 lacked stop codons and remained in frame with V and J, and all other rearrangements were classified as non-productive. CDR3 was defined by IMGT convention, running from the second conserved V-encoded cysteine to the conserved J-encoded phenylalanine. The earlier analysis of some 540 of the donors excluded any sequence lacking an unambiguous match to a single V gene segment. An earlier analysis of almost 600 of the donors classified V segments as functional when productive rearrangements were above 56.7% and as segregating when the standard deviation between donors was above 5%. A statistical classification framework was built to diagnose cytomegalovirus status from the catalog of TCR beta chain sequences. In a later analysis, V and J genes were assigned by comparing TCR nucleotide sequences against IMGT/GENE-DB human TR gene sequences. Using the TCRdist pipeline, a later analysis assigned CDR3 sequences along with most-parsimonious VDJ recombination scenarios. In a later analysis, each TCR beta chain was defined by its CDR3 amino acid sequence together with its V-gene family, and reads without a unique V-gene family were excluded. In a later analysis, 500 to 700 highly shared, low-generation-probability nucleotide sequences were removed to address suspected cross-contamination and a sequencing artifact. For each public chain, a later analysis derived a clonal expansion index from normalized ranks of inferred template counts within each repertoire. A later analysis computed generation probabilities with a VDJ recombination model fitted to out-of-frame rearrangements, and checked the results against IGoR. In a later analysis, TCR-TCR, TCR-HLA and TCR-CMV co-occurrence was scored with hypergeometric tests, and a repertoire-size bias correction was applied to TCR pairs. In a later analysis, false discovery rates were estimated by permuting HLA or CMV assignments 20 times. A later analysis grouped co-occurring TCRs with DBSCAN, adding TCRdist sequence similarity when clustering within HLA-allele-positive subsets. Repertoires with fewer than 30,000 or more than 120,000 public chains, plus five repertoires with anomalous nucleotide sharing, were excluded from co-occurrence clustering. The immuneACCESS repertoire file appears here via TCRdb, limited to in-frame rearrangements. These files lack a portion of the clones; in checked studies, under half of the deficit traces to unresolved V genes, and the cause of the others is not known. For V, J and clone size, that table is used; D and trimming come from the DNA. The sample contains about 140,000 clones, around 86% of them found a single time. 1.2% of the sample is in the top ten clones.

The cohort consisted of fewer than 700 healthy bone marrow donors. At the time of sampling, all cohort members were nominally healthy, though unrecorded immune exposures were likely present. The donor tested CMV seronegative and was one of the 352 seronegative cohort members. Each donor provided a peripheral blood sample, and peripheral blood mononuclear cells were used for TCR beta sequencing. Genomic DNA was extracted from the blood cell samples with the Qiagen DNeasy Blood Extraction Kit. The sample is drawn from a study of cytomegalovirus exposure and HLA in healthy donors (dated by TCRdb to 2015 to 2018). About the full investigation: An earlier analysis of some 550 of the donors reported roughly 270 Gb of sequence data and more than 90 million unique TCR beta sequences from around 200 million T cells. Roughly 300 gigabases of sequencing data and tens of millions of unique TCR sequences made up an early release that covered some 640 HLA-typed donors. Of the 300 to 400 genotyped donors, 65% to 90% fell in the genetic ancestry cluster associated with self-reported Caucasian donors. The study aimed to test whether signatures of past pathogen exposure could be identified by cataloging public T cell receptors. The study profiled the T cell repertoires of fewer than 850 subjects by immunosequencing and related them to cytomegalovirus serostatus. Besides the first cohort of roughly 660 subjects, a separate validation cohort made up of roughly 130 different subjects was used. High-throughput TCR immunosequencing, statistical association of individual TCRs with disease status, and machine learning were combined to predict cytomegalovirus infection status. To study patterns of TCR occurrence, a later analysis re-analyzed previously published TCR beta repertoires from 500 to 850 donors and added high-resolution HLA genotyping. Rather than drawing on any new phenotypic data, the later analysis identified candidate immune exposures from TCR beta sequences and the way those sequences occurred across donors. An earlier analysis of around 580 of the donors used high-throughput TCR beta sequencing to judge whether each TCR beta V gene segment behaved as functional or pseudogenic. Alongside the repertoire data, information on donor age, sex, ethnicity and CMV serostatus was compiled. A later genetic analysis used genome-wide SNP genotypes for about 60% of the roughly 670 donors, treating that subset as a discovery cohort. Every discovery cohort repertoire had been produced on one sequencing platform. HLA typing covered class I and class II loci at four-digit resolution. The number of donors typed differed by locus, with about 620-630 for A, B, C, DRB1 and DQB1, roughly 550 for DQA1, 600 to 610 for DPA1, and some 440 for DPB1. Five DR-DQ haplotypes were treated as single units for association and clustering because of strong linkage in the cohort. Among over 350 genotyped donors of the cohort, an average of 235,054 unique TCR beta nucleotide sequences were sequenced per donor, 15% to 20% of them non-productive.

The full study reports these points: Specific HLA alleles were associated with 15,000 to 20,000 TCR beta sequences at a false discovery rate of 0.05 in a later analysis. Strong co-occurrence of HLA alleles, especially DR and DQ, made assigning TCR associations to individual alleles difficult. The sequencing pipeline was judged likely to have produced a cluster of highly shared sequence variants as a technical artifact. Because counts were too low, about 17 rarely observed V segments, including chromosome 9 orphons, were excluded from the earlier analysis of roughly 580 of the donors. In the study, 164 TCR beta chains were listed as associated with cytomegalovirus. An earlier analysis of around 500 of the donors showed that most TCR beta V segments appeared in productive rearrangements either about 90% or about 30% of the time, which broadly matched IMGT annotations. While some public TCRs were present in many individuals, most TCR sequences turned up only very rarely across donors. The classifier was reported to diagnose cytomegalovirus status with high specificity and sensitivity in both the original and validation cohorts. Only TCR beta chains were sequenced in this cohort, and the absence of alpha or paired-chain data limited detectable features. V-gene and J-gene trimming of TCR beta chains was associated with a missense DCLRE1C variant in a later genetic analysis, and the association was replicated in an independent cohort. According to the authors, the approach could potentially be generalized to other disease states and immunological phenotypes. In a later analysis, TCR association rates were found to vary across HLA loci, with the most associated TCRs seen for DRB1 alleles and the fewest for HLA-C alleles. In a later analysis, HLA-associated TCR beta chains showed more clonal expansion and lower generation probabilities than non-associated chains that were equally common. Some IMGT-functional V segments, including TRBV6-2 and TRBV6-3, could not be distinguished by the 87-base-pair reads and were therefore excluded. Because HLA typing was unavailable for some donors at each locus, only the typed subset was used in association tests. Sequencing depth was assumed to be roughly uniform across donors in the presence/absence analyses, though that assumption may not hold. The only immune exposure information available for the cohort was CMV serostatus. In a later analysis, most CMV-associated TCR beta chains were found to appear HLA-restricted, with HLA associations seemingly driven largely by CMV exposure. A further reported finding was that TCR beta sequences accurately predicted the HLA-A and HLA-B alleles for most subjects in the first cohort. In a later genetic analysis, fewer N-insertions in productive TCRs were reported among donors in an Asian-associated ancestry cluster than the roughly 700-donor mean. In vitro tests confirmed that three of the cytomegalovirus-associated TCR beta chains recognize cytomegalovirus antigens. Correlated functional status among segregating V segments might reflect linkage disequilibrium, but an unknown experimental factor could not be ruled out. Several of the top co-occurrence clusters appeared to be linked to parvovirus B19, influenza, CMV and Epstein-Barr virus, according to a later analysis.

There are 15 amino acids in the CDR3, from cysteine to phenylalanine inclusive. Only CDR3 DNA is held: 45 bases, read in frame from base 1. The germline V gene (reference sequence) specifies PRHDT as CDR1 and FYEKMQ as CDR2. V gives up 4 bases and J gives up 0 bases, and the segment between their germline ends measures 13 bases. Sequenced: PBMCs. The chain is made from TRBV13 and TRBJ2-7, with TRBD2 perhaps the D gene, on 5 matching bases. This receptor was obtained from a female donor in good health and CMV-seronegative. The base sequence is TGTGCCAGCAGCTCCTTCATGACTAACTCCTACGAGCAGTACTTC. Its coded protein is CASSSFMTNSYEQYF.